These 30 T cell receptor beta chains came from one sample sequenced in a study of blood T cells in healthy people across ages. A J-beta primer mix and a sample-barcoded 5' primer were used in a second PCR of roughly 6 to 12 cycles. In TCRdb, the 5' RACE reads were re-called with MiXCR into one record per CDR3 protein. The sample holds roughly 900,000 distinct CDR3 sequences; roughly 43% are singletons and the top ten take 13%. Sequenced sample: blood. The receptors originated from a man aged 30 to 39 in good health.

The rearrangement joins TRBV13 to TRBJ2-5; D tentatively reads TRBD1 or TRBD2 (5 bases each). Trimming left V 4 bases short and J 11 bases short, with 17 bases between. This CDR3 comprises 13 residues. CDR1 is PRHDT, CDR2 FYEKMQ, per germline (reference sequence). The CDR3 reads CASSSHGQGEQYF. CDR3 DNA: TGTGCCAGCAGCTCGCACGGGCAGGGAGAGCAGTACTTC.

This clonotype has only a few counts. The chain combines TRBV7-2 with TRBJ1-5; D perhaps matches TRBD1 (5 bases). This CDR3 region has 14 residues. CDR1 is SGHTA and CDR2 is FQGNSA in the germline V gene. The V and J ends lost 3 bases and 4 bases respectively, with 10 bases between them. For the CDR3, the DNA is TGTGCCAGCAGCTTTGACGGGGGAAATCAGCCCCAGCATTTT. Protein: CASSFDGGNQPQHF.

On this clonotype itself: A junction boundary mismatches the germline segment, possibly from a read error. The chain recombines TRBV5-1 with TRBJ2-7; TRBD2 might be the D (6 bases). The J call may be wrong; the DNA end is better matched by TRBJ2-5. Germline V gives CDR1 SGHRS, CDR2 YFSETQ. This CDR3 has 14 residues. The CDR3 protein is CAGSLGGGQETQYF. CDR3 bases: TGCGCCGGCAGCTTGGGTGGAGGGCAAGAGACCCAGTACTTC.

The rearrangement uses TRBV6-4 and TRBJ2-3; D might be TRBD2 (6 bases). Looked up from germline, CDR1 is MRHNA and CDR2 is SNTAGT. CDR3 length: 15 residues. V shed 2 bases and J shed 0 bases, with 9 bases lying between them. The CDR3: CASSDRLGSTDTQYF. Written as DNA, the CDR3 is TGTGCCAGCAGTGACCGACTAGGTAGCACAGATACGCAGTATTTT.

The chain uses TRBV10-3 and TRBJ1-1; 7 bases are shared with TRBD1. V gave up 0 bases and J gave up 2 bases; unmatched junction bases: 6. CDR1 ENHRY and CDR2 SYGVKD come from the germline V gene. There are 16 residues in the CDR3. In nucleotides, the CDR3 is TGTGCCATCAGTGAGTCGACAGGGTCCTTTAACACTGAAGCTTTCTTT. Protein: CAISESTGSFNTEAFF.

The chain joins TRBV5-5 to TRBJ2-7; D uncertain. The CDR3 is 15 residues long. The germline V and J ends were trimmed by 4 bases and 0 bases, with 14 bases remaining between them. Germline lookup yields CDR1 SGHKS and CDR2 YYEKEE (reference sequence). In DNA form, the CDR3 reads TGTGCCAGCAGCAATGGACGGTCGAGCTCCTACGAGCAGTACTTC. Translated, it gives CASSNGRSSSYEQYF.

CDR3 in amino acids: CSARDPGQSTDTQYF. The CDR3 region has the DNA TGCAGTGCTAGAGACCCCGGACAGTCCACAGATACGCAGTATTTT. This chain uses TRBV20-1 with TRBJ2-3, with D perhaps TRBD1 (6 bases). V was shortened by 0 bases and J by 2 bases, with 12 bases between the two germline ends. This CDR3 is 15 amino acids long. Per germline, CDR1 DFQATT and CDR2 SNEGSKA (reference sequence).

This clonotype was seen a single time. The rearrangement joins TRBV5-1 to TRBJ2-7; D gene uncertain. Trimming took off 4 bases at V and 3 bases at J, with 11 bases between the two ends. This CDR3 spans 13 amino acids. The germline gives CDR1 SGHRS, CDR2 YFSETQ. The CDR3 region has the DNA TGCGCCAGCAGCACCCAACTACACTACGAGCAGTACTTC. It specifies CASSTQLHYEQYF.

This clonotype was recorded once. V is TRBV7-3 and J is TRBJ2-3; 10 bases line up with TRBD2. The CDR3 is made up of 17 amino acids. Looked up from germline, CDR1 is SGHTA and CDR2 is FQGTGA. J gave up 1 base and V 1 base, and 5 bases lay outside the gene matches. The CDR3 DNA is TGTGCCAGCAGCTTAAGAACTAGCGGGGCGGGCACAGATACGCAGTATTTT. Its translation: CASSLRTSGAGTDTQYF.

The V and J genes are TRBV24-1 and TRBJ2-5, with 13 bases that match TRBD2. The trim removed 4 bases at V and 10 bases at J, leaving 2 bases unmatched. The CDR3 loop spans 13 amino acids. The germline gives CDR1 KGHDR, CDR2 SFDVKD. CDR3 sequence reads: CATSDRTSGGQYF. For the CDR3, the DNA is TGTGCCACCAGTGACAGGACTAGCGGGGGCCAGTACTTC.

The sample holds a few counts of this clonotype. The rearrangement joins TRBV28 to TRBJ2-1, with D perhaps TRBD1 or TRBD2 (5 bases each). CDR3 length: 13 amino acids. V gave up 4 bases and J gave up 8 bases, with 12 bases separating them. Germline CDR1 reads MDHEN; CDR2 reads SYDVKM. Here the CDR3 reads CASSYEGIYEQFF. CDR3 bases: TGTGCCAGCAGTTATGAGGGGATCTATGAGCAGTTCTTC. The full variable domain, completed using reference TRBV28 and TRBJ2-1, is DVKVTQSSRYLVKRTGEKVFLECVQDMDHENMFWYRQDPGLGLRLIYFSYDVKMKEKGDIPEGYSVSREKKERFSLILESASTNQTSMYLCASSYEGIYEQFFGPGTRLTVL.

The gene calls are TRBV6-6 and TRBJ2-7; D is ambiguous. The CDR3 covers 16 residues. V was pared by 0 bases and J by 2 bases, with 14 bases between. Germline CDR1 is MNHNY and CDR2 is SVGAGI (reference sequence). The CDR3 loop reads CASSYSTSTDAYEQYF. DNA of the CDR3: TGTGCCAGCAGTTACTCGACATCTACAGACGCCTACGAGCAGTACTTC.

This clonotype was found a few times. This chain joins TRBV20-1 and TRBJ1-5; no clear D. Germline loops: CDR1 DFQATT, CDR2 SNEGSKA (reference sequence). Trimming removed 6 bases at V and 1 base at J, with 10 bases between. CDR3 length: 13 residues. CDR3 loop: CSAKETSNQPQHF. The CDR3 DNA is TGCAGTGCGAAGGAGACAAGCAATCAGCCCCAGCATTTT.

Turning to this clonotype: Germline is not matched at one junction end, which may reflect a read error. This chain connects TRBV4-2 to TRBJ2-1; weak D call: TRBD1 (6 bases). The CDR3 totals 16 residues. CDR1 LGHNA and CDR2 YNFKEQ come from the germline V gene. The CDR3 DNA reads TGTGTCAGCAGCCAAGAAAACAGACAGGCGAACAATGAGCAGTTCTTC. Translating it yields CVSSQENRQANNEQFF.

The chain has TRBV3-1 and TRBJ2-7; TRBD2 might be the D (6 bases). V was trimmed by 0 bases and J by 6 bases, leaving 9 bases between them. The germline CDR1 and CDR2 sequences are LGHDT and YNNKEL (reference sequence). CDR3 size: 13 residues. The CDR3 here is CASSQDYGGEQYF. In DNA, the CDR3 is TGTGCCAGCAGCCAAGATTACGGGGGCGAGCAGTACTTC.

Points on this clonotype: The junction departs from the called germline gene at one end, perhaps through a read error. The chain has TRBV7-6 and TRBJ2-1; D call uncertain. Germline CDR1 and CDR2: SGHVS and FNYEAQ. The CDR3 consists of 13 residues. CDR3 coding DNA: TGTGCCAGCACCTTTAGCTCCTACAATGGGCAGTTCTTC. Protein sequence: CASTFSSYNGQFF.

The V gene is TRBV7-9, the J gene TRBJ2-7; TRBD1 agrees at 7 bases. The ends lost 6 bases at V and 6 bases at J; junction bases unmatched: 11. CDR1 and CDR2 from the germline V gene are SEHNR and FQNEAQ (reference sequence). The CDR3 loop spans 14 amino acids. The CDR3 sequence is CASRAGTAMREQYF. The CDR3, as DNA: TGTGCCAGCAGGGCCGGGACAGCGATGCGCGAGCAGTACTTC.

The V gene is TRBV20-1, the J gene TRBJ2-3; D is unresolved. Germline loops: CDR1 DFQATT, CDR2 SNEGSKA (reference sequence). The CDR3 loop spans 17 amino acids. V lost 1 base and J 0 bases, leaving 17 bases between the germline ends. In DNA form, the CDR3 reads TGCAGTGCTAGAGTAAGGACCAGTACCGACAGCACAGATACGCAGTATTTT. Translated: CSARVRTSTDSTDTQYF.

This clonotype occurred a few times. The chain couples TRBV24-1 to TRBJ2-1; TRBD1 is a possible D gene (5 bases). V lost 5 bases to trimming and J lost 7 bases, with 17 bases between them. The CDR3 covers 15 residues. Per the germline V gene, CDR1 is KGHDR and CDR2 is SFDVKD. The CDR3 spells CATSVTGGLGNEQFF. The CDR3 DNA reads TGTGCCACCAGTGTTACAGGTGGGTTAGGAAATGAGCAGTTCTTC.

V and J are TRBV30 and TRBJ2-6; tentative D call: TRBD1 (5 bases). There are 14 residues in the CDR3. V dropped 2 bases and J dropped 1 base, with 6 bases sitting between them. Germline V gene lookup returns CDR1 GTSNPN and CDR2 SVGIG (reference sequence). For the CDR3, the DNA is TGTGCCTGGAGTAGACAGTCTGGGGCCAACGTCCTGACTTTC. Protein sequence: CAWSRQSGANVLTF. The full variable domain, completed using reference TRBV30 and TRBJ2-6, is SQTIHQWPATLVQPVGSPLSLECTVEGTSNPNLYWYRQAAGRGLQLLFYSVGIGQISSEVPQNLSASRPQDRQFILSSKKLLLSDSGFYLCAWSRQSGANVLTFGAGSRLTVL.

CDR3 in amino acids: CASSLDSGQRTGELFF. Here the CDR3 DNA reads TGTGCCAGCAGCTTAGATTCAGGACAGCGCACCGGGGAGCTGTTTTTT. V is TRBV11-2 and J is TRBJ2-2, with a possible D match to TRBD1 (6 bases). The V and J ends lost 0 bases and 4 bases respectively, with 12 bases between them. The CDR3 spans 16 residues. Germline V CDR1 and CDR2: SGHAT, FQNNGV.

The rearrangement uses TRBV15 and TRBJ2-2; D is ambiguous. The CDR3 is made up of 14 amino acids. The V and J ends lost 3 bases and 6 bases respectively, with 11 bases between them. The V gene's germline CDR1 is LNHNV and CDR2 YYDKDF (reference sequence). The CDR3 DNA sequence: TGTGCCACCAGCAGGCCTTACATATCCGGGGAGCTGTTTTTT. This translates into CATSRPYISGELFF.

This clonotype has just a few counts. The V and J genes are TRBV29-1 and TRBJ1-5; D possibly corresponds to TRBD1 (6 bases). Germline CDR1 is SQVTM and CDR2 is ANQGSEA. The length of the CDR3 is 14 residues. V gave up 7 bases and J gave up 0 bases, with 13 bases separating them. The CDR3 protein is CSAPDRYSNQPQHF. Written as DNA, the CDR3 is TGCAGCGCACCGGACAGATATAGCAATCAGCCCCAGCATTTT.

The chain combines TRBV5-5 with TRBJ1-4; 7 bases match TRBD1. The CDR3 has 16 residues. V gave up 4 bases and J gave up 0 bases; unmatched junction bases: 6. Germline CDR1 and CDR2: SGHKS and YYEKEE (reference sequence). The CDR3, as DNA: TGTGCCAGCAGCATAGACAGGGCCCCAACTAATGAAAAACTGTTTTTT. Encoded protein: CASSIDRAPTNEKLFF.

The V call is TRBV7-9, the J call TRBJ1-2; D is undetermined. Per germline, CDR1 SEHNR and CDR2 FQNEAQ (reference sequence). CDR3 length: 12 residues. Trimming removed 5 bases at V and 11 bases at J, with 15 bases between. The CDR3 reads CASSIDRQNYTF. As DNA, the CDR3 is TGTGCCAGCAGCATAGACCGGCAGAATTACACCTTC.

The gene calls are TRBV6-2 or TRBV6-3 and TRBJ2-5, with D uncertain. The V gene lost 6 bases and the J gene lost 5 bases, with 13 bases spanning the gap. The germline V gene has CDR1 MNHEY and CDR2 SVGEGT. The CDR3 has 13 residues. Here the CDR3 reads CASSQSGAETQYF. In DNA form, the CDR3 reads TGTGCCAGCAGCCAGTCCGGTGCGGAGACCCAGTACTTC.

This clonotype showed up many times. The V and J genes are TRBV3-1 and TRBJ2-1; D tentatively fits TRBD1 or TRBD2 (5 bases each). Trimming removed 2 bases from V and 5 bases from J, with 10 bases in between. The length of the CDR3 is 14 residues. CDR1 is LGHDT, CDR2 YNNKEL, per germline (reference sequence). The CDR3 is CASSQPRDHNEQFF. In DNA form, the CDR3 reads TGTGCCAGCAGCCAACCTCGGGACCACAATGAGCAGTTCTTC.

The rearrangement uses TRBV3-1 and TRBJ1-6; perhaps TRBD1 as D (6 bases). Trimming pared 3 bases from V and 6 bases from J, leaving 12 bases between. Looked up from germline, CDR1 is LGHDT and CDR2 is YNNKEL (reference sequence). CDR3 length equals 15 residues. CDR3: CASSQSSGVNSPLHF. The CDR3 nucleotides read TGTGCCAGCAGCCAGTCGTCAGGGGTTAATTCACCCCTCCACTTT. Drawing the rest from reference TRBV3-1 and TRBJ1-6, the complete variable domain is DTAVSQTPKYLVTQMGNDKSIKCEQNLGHDTMYWYKQDSKKFLKIMFSYNNKELIINETVPNRFSPKSPDKAHLNLHINSLELGDSAVYFCASSQSSGVNSPLHFGNGTRLTVT.

This clonotype was detected many times. The gene calls are TRBV21-1 and TRBJ1-2. TRBV21-1 is an annotated pseudogene. This CDR3 has 14 residues. CDR3 protein: CASSIRARPGGYTF. The CDR3 DNA follows: TGTGCCAGCAGCATCAGGGCCCGACCCGGGGGCTACACCTTC.

The V call is TRBV7-2, the J call TRBJ2-1, with 8 bases aligning to TRBD2. CDR1 SGHTA and CDR2 FQGNSA come from the germline V gene. This CDR3 comprises 15 residues. J gave up 4 bases and V 5 bases, and 7 bases lay outside the gene matches. The CDR3 sequence: CASSEAGVLYNEQFF. CDR3 DNA: TGTGCCAGCAGCGAAGCGGGGGTACTATACAATGAGCAGTTCTTC.